A selection of T cell receptor beta chains follows, all from one sample in a study of cytomegalovirus exposure and HLA in healthy donors. The table came from immunoSEQ multiplex PCR; TCRdb's copy has only in-frame clones and leaves some out. The table includes about 200,000 clones, 80% to 85% detected once. Sequences were obtained from PBMCs. The receptors were sampled from a woman in her thirties or forties in good health and CMV-seronegative. Each CDR3 is given with its conserved first and last residue. A D gene is named only where the DNA matches it firmly. Rows may omit the clone size; those that give it use once, few, many or a size class.

J gene: TRBJ2-3; D gene: NA; clone size: NA; V gene: TRBV2; CDR3 protein: CASSSQGKGTNTQYF; CDR3 DNA: TGTGCCAGCAGTTCCCAGGGGAAAGGCACAAATACGCAGTATTTT
J gene: TRBJ2-7; D gene: TRBD2; clone size: NA; V gene: TRBV27; CDR3 protein: CASSLRLGAGAVYEQYF; CDR3 DNA: TGTGCCAGCAGTTTACGCCTAGGAGCGGGAGCGGTCTACGAGCAGTACTTC
J gene: TRBJ1-2; D gene: NA; clone size: NA; V gene: TRBV5-1; CDR3 protein: CASRPDSGYGYTF; CDR3 DNA: TGCGCCAGCAGACCAGACAGTGGCTATGGCTACACCTTC
J gene: TRBJ2-1; D gene: TRBD2; clone size: NA; V gene: TRBV7-3; CDR3 protein: CASSSLAGGYNEQFF; CDR3 DNA: TGTGCCAGCAGCTCTCTAGCGGGAGGTTACAATGAGCAGTTCTTC
J gene: TRBJ2-7; D gene: TRBD2; clone size: NA; V gene: TRBV19; CDR3 protein: CASSAAGTSDYEQYF; CDR3 DNA: TGTGCCAGTAGTGCAGCCGGGACTAGCGACTACGAGCAGTACTTC
J gene: TRBJ1-5; D gene: NA; clone size: few; V gene: TRBV19; CDR3 protein: CASTIGAQPQHF; CDR3 DNA: TGTGCCAGTACCATAGGGGCACAGCCCCAGCATTTT
J gene: TRBJ1-1; D gene: NA; clone size: NA; V gene: TRBV11-2; CDR3 protein: CASSRLIGGTEAFF; CDR3 DNA: TGTGCCAGCAGCCGATTAATCGGGGGCACTGAAGCTTTCTTT
J gene: TRBJ2-7; D gene: TRBD2; clone size: NA; V gene: TRBV29-1; CDR3 protein: CSVEAGTSGSGEQYF; CDR3 DNA: TGCAGCGTTGAAGCCGGGACTAGCGGGAGTGGCGAGCAGTACTTC
J gene: TRBJ1-3; D gene: TRBD1; clone size: once; V gene: TRBV6-5; CDR3 protein: CASSGTGSGNTIYF; CDR3 DNA: TGTGCCAGCAGCGGGACAGGCTCTGGAAACACCATATATTTT
J gene: TRBJ2-3; D gene: NA; clone size: NA; V gene: TRBV28; CDR3 protein: CASSLGDPPLDTQYF; CDR3 DNA: TGTGCCAGCAGTTTGGGAGACCCCCCCCTAGATACGCAGTATTTT
J gene: TRBJ2-3; D gene: NA; clone size: NA; V gene: TRBV19; CDR3 protein: CASSQEGEVSDTQYF; CDR3 DNA: TGTGCCAGTAGTCAGGAGGGAGAGGTTTCAGATACGCAGTATTTT
J gene: TRBJ1-2; D gene: NA; clone size: NA; V gene: TRBV6-5; CDR3 protein: CASSQDRVYGYTF; CDR3 DNA: TGTGCCAGCAGCCAGGACAGAGTCTATGGCTACACCTTC
J gene: TRBJ2-7; D gene: NA; clone size: NA; V gene: TRBV30; CDR3 protein: CAWTAASAYEQYF; CDR3 DNA: TGTGCCTGGACGGCGGCTAGCGCGTACGAGCAGTACTTC
J gene: TRBJ2-5; D gene: TRBD1; clone size: NA; V gene: TRBV6-5; CDR3 protein: CASSYSRGQKTQYF; CDR3 DNA: TGTGCCAGCAGTTACTCCAGGGGGCAGAAGACCCAGTACTTC
J gene: TRBJ2-7; D gene: TRBD2; clone size: once; V gene: TRBV19; CDR3 protein: CASSGSSGSTYEQYF; CDR3 DNA: TGTGCCAGTAGTGGGTCTAGCGGGAGCACCTACGAGCAGTACTTC
J gene: TRBJ2-7; D gene: TRBD1; clone size: NA; V gene: TRBV7-3; CDR3 protein: CASSLTGTGSYEQYF; CDR3 DNA: TGTGCCAGCAGCCTTACCGGGACAGGTAGCTACGAGCAGTACTTC
J gene: TRBJ2-1; D gene: TRBD2; clone size: NA; V gene: TRBV5-1; CDR3 protein: CASSLGAQTSNNEQFF; CDR3 DNA: TGCGCCAGCAGCTTGGGCGCCCAGACTAGCAACAATGAGCAGTTCTTC
J gene: TRBJ2-3; D gene: NA; clone size: few; V gene: TRBV7-9; CDR3 protein: CAQRANATDTQYF; CDR3 DNA: TGTGCCCAGAGGGCCAACGCCACAGATACGCAGTATTTT
J gene: TRBJ1-3; D gene: NA; clone size: NA; V gene: TRBV5-1; CDR3 protein: CASSLGRTEGNTIYF; CDR3 DNA: TGCGCCAGCAGCTTGGGAAGGACAGAGGGAAACACCATATATTTT
J gene: TRBJ1-5; D gene: NA; clone size: NA; V gene: TRBV28; CDR3 protein: CASSPNYRDSNQPQHF; CDR3 DNA: TGTGCCAGCAGTCCAAACTACAGGGATAGCAATCAGCCCCAGCATTTT
J gene: TRBJ2-3; D gene: TRBD1; clone size: NA; V gene: TRBV2; CDR3 protein: CASSPQTGADTQYF; CDR3 DNA: TGTGCCAGCAGTCCCCAGACAGGGGCAGATACGCAGTATTTT
J gene: TRBJ2-7; D gene: NA; clone size: NA; V gene: TRBV6-1; CDR3 protein: CASNPGLPRHEQYF; CDR3 DNA: TGTGCCAGCAATCCGGGACTTCCCCGCCACGAGCAGTACTTC
J gene: TRBJ2-2; D gene: NA; clone size: NA; V gene: TRBV19; CDR3 protein: CASSIFGGTGELFF; CDR3 DNA: TGTGCCAGTAGTATATTCGGGGGCACCGGGGAGCTGTTTTTT
J gene: TRBJ2-1; D gene: NA; clone size: NA; V gene: TRBV9; CDR3 protein: CASSPGSVEQFF; CDR3 DNA: TGTGCCAGCAGCCCTGGGAGCGTTGAGCAGTTCTTC